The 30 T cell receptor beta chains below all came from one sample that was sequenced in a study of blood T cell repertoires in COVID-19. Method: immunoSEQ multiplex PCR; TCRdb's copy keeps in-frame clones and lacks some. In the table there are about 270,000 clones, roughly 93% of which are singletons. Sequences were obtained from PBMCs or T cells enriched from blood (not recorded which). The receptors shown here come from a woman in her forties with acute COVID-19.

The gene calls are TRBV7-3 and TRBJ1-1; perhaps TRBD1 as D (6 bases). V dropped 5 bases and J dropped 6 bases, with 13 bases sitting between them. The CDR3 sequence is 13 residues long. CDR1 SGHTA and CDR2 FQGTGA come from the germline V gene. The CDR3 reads CASSAQGPAEAFF. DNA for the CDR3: TGTGCCAGCAGCGCACAGGGCCCCGCTGAAGCTTTCTTT. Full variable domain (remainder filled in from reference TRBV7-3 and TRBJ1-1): GAGVSQTPSNKVTEKGKYVELRCDPISGHTALYWYRQSLGQGPEFLIYFQGTGAADDSGLPNDRFFAVRPEGSVSTLKIQRTERGDSAVYLCASSAQGPAEAFFGQGTRLTVV.

The CDR3 nucleotides read TGTGCCAGCAGCCCAGGCGGGTCCTACAATGAGCAGTTCTTC. Residues: CASSPGGSYNEQFF. V and J are TRBV6-2 or TRBV6-3 and TRBJ2-1; possible D gene TRBD2, 5 bases. Trimming cost V 6 bases and J 1 base, with 10 bases left between them. The CDR3 length is 14 residues. Germline V gene data show CDR1 as MNHEY and CDR2 as SVGEGT.

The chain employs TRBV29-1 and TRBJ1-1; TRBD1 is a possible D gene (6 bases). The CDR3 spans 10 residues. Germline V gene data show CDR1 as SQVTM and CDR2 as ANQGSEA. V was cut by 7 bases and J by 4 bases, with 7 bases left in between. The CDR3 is CSGGRTEAFF. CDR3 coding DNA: TGCAGCGGGGGGCGCACTGAAGCTTTCTTT.

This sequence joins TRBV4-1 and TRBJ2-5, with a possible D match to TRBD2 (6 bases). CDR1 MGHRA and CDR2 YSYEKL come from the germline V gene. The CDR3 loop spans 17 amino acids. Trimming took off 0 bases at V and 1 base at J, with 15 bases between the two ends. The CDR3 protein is CASSQDTGVMGQETQYF. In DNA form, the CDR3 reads TGCGCCAGCAGCCAAGATACGGGGGTAATGGGCCAAGAGACCCAGTACTTC.

CDR3 in DNA: TGTGCCAGCAGCCACCTAGCGGGGGGCAATGAGCAGTTCTTC. It translates to CASSHLAGGNEQFF. This rearrangement joins TRBV14 to TRBJ2-1; 11 bases are a match to TRBD2. CDR1 is SGHDN, CDR2 FVKESK, per germline. The ends lost 3 bases at V and 6 bases at J; junction bases unmatched: 1. The CDR3 runs to 14 residues.

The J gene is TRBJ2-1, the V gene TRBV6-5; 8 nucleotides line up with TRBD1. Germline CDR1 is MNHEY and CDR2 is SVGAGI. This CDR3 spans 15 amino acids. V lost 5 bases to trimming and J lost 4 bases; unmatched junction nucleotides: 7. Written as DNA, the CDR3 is TGTGCCAGCAGTCCAGGACAGGGCGTTTACAATGAGCAGTTCTTC. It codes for CASSPGQGVYNEQFF.

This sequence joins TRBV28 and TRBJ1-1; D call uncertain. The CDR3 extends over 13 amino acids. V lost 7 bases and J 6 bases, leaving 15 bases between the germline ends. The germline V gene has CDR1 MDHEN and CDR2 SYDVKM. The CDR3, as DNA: TGTGCCAGCACCGAAACCGGGTGGGCTGAAGCTTTCTTT. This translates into CASTETGWAEAFF.

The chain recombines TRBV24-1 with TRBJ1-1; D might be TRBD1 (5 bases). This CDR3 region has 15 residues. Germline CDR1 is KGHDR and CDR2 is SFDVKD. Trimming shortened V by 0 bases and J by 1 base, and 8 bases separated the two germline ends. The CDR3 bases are TGTGCCACCAGTGATTTGACAGGAGAGAACACTGAAGCTTTCTTT. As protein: CATSDLTGENTEAFF.

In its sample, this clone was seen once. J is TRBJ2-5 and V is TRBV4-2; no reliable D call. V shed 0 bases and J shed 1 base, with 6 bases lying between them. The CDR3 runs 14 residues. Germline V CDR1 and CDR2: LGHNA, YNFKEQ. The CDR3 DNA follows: TGTGCCAGCAGCCAAGAGATTAGCCAAGAGACCCAGTACTTC. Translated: CASSQEISQETQYF.

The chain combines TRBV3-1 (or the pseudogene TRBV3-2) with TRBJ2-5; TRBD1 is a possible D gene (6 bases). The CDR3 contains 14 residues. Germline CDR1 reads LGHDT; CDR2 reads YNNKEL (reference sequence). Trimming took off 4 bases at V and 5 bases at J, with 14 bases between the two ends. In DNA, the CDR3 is TGTGCCAGCAGCCCCCTCCAGGGGTGGGAGACCCAGTACTTC. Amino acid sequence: CASSPLQGWETQYF.

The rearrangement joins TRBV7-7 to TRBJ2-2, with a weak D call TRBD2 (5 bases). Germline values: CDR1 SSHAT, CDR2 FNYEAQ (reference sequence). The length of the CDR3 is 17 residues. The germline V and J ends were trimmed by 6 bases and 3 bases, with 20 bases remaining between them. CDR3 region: CASSPASTGGHTGELFF. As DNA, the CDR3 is TGTGCCAGCAGTCCCGCGTCGACCGGCGGGCACACCGGGGAGCTGTTTTTT.

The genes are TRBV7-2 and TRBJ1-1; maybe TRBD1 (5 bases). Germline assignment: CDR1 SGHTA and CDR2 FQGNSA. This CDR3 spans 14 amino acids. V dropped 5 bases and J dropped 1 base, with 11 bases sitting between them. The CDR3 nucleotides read TGTGCCAGCAGCCGCGGGGACTCGAACACTGAAGCTTTCTTT. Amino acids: CASSRGDSNTEAFF.

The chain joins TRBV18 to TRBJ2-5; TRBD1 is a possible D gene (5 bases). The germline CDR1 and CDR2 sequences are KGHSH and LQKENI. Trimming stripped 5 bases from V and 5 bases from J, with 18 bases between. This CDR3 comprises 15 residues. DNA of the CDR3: TGTGCCAGCTCATCCCTCGACAGCTCCGGGGAGACCCAGTACTTC. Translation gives CASSSLDSSGETQYF.

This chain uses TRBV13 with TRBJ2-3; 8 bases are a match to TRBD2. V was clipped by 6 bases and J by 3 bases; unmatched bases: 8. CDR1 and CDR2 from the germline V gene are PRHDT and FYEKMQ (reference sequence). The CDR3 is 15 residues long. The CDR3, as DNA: TGTGCCAGCAGTTCCCGGGAGGGAGGAACAGATACGCAGTATTTT. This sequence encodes CASSSREGGTDTQYF.

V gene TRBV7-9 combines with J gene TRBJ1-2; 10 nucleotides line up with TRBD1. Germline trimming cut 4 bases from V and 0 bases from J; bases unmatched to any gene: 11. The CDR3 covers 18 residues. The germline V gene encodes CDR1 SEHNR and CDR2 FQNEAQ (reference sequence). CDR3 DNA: TGTGCCAGCAGCTCTCGCACCGGGACAGGGGAAGCTAACTATGGCTACACCTTC. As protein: CASSSRTGTGEANYGYTF.

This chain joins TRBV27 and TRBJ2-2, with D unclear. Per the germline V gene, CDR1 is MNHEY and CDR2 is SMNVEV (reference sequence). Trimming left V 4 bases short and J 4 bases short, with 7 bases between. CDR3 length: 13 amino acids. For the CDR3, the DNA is TGTGCCAGCAGTTACTACGGCACCGGGGAGCTGTTTTTT. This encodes CASSYYGTGELFF.

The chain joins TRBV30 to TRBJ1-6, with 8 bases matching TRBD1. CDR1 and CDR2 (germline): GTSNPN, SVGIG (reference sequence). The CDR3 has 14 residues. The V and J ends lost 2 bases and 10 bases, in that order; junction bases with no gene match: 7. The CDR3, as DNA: TGTGCCTGGAGTCAAGACAGGGGCGGGTCACCCCTCCACTTT. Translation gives CAWSQDRGGSPLHF.

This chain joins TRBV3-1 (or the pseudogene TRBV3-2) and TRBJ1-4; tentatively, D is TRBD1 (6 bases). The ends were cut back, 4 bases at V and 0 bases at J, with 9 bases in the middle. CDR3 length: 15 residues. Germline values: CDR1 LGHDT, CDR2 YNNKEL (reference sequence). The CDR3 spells CASSPTGTTNEKLFF. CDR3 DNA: TGTGCCAGCAGCCCTACAGGGACAACTAATGAAAAACTGTTTTTT.

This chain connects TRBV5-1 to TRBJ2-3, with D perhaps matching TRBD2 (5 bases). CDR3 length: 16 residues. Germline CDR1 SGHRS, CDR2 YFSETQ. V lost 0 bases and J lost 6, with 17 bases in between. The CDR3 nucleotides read TGCGCCAGCAGCTTGGTGGGCAGAGGGATCGTGGATACGCAGTATTTT. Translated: CASSLVGRGIVDTQYF.

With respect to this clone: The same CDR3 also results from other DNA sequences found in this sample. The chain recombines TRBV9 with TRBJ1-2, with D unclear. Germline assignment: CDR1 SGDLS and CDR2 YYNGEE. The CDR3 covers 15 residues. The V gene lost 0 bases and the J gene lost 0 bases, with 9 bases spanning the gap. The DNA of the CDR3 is TGTGCCAGCAGCGTAGGAGGCCGATCTAACTATGGCTACACCTTC. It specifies CASSVGGRSNYGYTF.

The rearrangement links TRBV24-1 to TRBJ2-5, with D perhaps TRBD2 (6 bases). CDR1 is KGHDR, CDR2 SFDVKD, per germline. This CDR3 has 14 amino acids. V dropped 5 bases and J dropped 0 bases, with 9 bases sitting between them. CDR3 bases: TGTGCCACCAGTGGCGGGGCCCACCAAGAGACCCAGTACTTC. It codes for CATSGGAHQETQYF.

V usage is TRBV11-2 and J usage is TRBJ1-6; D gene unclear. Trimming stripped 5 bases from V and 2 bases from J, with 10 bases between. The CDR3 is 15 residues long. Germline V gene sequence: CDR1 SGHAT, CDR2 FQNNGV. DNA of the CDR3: TGTGCCAGCAGCCTTCAGCGTCCCTATAATTCACCCCTCCACTTT. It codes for CASSLQRPYNSPLHF.

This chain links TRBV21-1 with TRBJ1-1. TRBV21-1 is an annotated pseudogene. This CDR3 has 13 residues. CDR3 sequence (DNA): TGTGCCAGCAGCAAATCCGGGACTTCTGAAGCTTTCTTT. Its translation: CASSKSGTSEAFF.

CDR3 DNA: TGTGCCAGCAGTGAAGCGGGGAGGCGAACCAAAAACATTCAGTACTTC. This codes for CASSEAGRRTKNIQYF. The chain couples TRBV2 to TRBJ2-4; weak D call: TRBD2 (6 bases). Deletions cut 0 bases from V and 2 bases from J, with 11 bases between. The length of the CDR3 is 16 residues. Germline CDR1 and CDR2: SNHLY and FYNNEI.

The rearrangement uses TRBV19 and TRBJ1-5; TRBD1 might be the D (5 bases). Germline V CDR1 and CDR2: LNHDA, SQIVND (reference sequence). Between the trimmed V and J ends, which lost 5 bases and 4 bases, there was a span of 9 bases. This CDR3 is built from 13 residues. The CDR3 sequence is CASSLPGNQPQHF. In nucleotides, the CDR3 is TGTGCCAGTAGTCTCCCAGGGAATCAGCCCCAGCATTTT. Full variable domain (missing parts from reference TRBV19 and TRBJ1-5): DGGITQSPKYLFRKEGQNVTLSCEQNLNHDAMYWYRQDPGQGLRLIYYSQIVNDFQKGDIAEGYSVSREKKESFPLTVTSAQKNPTAFYLCASSLPGNQPQHFGDGTRLSIL.

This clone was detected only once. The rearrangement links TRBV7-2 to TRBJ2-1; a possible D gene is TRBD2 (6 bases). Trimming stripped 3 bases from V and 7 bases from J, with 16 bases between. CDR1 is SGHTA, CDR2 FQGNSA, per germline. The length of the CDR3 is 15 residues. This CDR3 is CASSFPASVGNEQFF. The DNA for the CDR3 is TGTGCCAGCAGCTTTCCGGCTAGCGTAGGTAATGAGCAGTTCTTC.

CDR3 sequence (DNA): TGTGCCAGCAGCGTCGAGGGTAGACCTTTCTTT. Its translation: CASSVEGRPFF. V usage is TRBV2 and J usage is TRBJ1-1, with D uncertain. The V gene's germline CDR1 is SNHLY and CDR2 FYNNEI. Trimming pared 6 bases from V and 12 bases from J, leaving 14 bases between. The CDR3 loop spans 11 amino acids.

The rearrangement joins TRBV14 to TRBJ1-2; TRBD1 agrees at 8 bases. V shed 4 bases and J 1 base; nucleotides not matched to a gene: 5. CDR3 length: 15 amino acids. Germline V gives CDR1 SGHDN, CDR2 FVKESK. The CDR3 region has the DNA TGTGCCAGCAGCCCCCAGGGACAGGTTAACTATGGCTACACCTTC. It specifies CASSPQGQVNYGYTF.

CDR3 nucleotide sequence: TGTGCCAGCAGCGACCGACAGGGGTCTGAAGCTTTCTTT. Encoded protein: CASSDRQGSEAFF. J is TRBJ1-1 and V is TRBV7-9; 8 bases agree with TRBD1. Losses at the gene ends were 5 bases for V and 6 bases for J; bases not matched to a gene: 5. There are 13 residues in the CDR3. Germline values: CDR1 SEHNR, CDR2 FQNEAQ (reference sequence). The whole variable domain, remainder taken from reference TRBV7-9 and TRBJ1-1, is DTGVSQNPRHKITKRGQNVTFRCDPISEHNRLYWYRQTLGQGPEFLTYFQNEAQLEKSRLLSDRFSAERPKGSFSTLEIQRTEQGDSAMYLCASSDRQGSEAFFGQGTRLTVV.

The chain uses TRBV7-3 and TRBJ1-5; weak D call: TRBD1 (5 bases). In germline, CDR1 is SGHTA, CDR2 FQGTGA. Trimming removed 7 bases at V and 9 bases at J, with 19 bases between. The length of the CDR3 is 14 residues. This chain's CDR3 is CASNERAPGWPQHF. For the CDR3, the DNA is TGTGCCAGCAACGAACGGGCTCCAGGGTGGCCCCAGCATTTT.